The present entry profiles one T cell receptor beta chain with its context. Antigen unknown. This sample stems from a study of CD8 T cells in ankylosing spondylitis. The V gene's germline CDR1 is LGHDT and CDR2 YNNKEL (reference sequence). Trimming pared 5 bases from V and 5 bases from J, leaving 7 bases between. The CDR3 is 11 residues long. General study points: With a CD8+ phenotype, disease-linked clones were relatively rare in peripheral blood.

TCRdb reanalysed the 5' RACE reads using MiXCR and keeps one entry per CDR3 protein. The table has over 200,000 distinct CDR3 sequences, about 11% seen once; the top ten hold roughly a fifth. The V gene is TRBV3-1, the J gene TRBJ2-7; D is unresolved. The sequence came from a male donor with ankylosing spondylitis or in good health (not recorded which). The sequencing sample was made of blood, either unsorted or a sorted T cell fraction (not recorded which). The CDR3 region is CASSFQHEQYF. The CDR3 nucleotides are TGTGCCAGCAGCTTTCAGCACGAGCAGTACTTC.